This record looks at one T cell receptor (beta chain) sequence and its context. Its antigen is undetermined. Germline V CDR1 and CDR2: SGHTA, FQGNSA. The CDR3 sequence is 16 residues long. The V and J ends lost 4 bases and 0 bases respectively, with 15 bases between them. Time point in this sample: week 11, during vaccination. With topical imiquimod, each dose of the vaccine consisted of 300 ug of mutant IDH1 20-mer peptide. The protocol was immunoSEQ multiplex PCR, while the TCRdb copy is restricted to in-frame clones and leaves out a portion. The sample records some 60,000 clones, roughly 80% being singletons. The data were obtained in a study of a mutant IDH1 vaccine in newly diagnosed glioma. Study-level information: Earlier treatment was radiotherapy, temozolomide, or both, with most getting both.

Specimen: PBMCs, collected from a glioma patient whose treatment included an IDH1 peptide vaccine. The sequence was collected from a man aged 30 to 45 with glioma. The chain employs TRBV7-2 and TRBJ1-2, with D tentatively TRBD1 (5 bases). In DNA form, the CDR3 reads TGTGCCAGCAGCTGGGCCGGGACGCAAGCTAACTATGGCTACACCTTC. It encodes CASSWAGTQANYGYTF.